This T cell receptor beta chain was found in a study of T cells in Graves' hyperthyroidism and ophthalmopathy. The wider study: Blood was drawn when the patient was first diagnosed and still untreated. The study's findings and limits: It was a median about 6.5 months before onset that the model predicted ophthalmopathy.

Researchers took RNA transcripts and amplified the TCR beta CDR3 regions from them. A set of HTBI primers served as the primers for a first-round RT-PCR of the TCR CDR3. TCRdb reprocessed the multiplex PCR reads via MiXCR and lists one record per CDR3 protein. The repertoire has about 270,000 distinct CDR3 sequences, roughly 15% of them found once; the top ten carry 30% to 35%. Per germline, CDR1 SGDLS and CDR2 YYNGEE. This CDR3 is built from 14 residues. The V and J ends lost 0 bases and 6 bases respectively, with 11 bases between them. Reasons for excluding patients were uncontrolled infection, other autoimmune disease, pregnancy or lactation. Before ophthalmopathy appeared, progressors gave blood at initial hyperthyroidism diagnosis. This clonotype came up many times. The target antigen is unknown.

The sample consisted of blood. This clonotype was sampled from a woman aged 50 to 60 with Graves' hyperthyroidism that later progressed to Graves' ophthalmopathy. The chain combines TRBV9 with TRBJ2-3; the D is unclear. The CDR3 is CASSVAYRMDTQYF. CDR3 coding DNA: TGTGCCAGCAGCGTAGCTTATAGGATGGATACGCAGTATTTT.